The rows below give T cell receptor beta chains drawn from one sample of a study of technical replicates of blood from a handful of donors. Some clones are missing from TCRdb's copy, which holds only in-frame ones; the method was immunoSEQ multiplex PCR. The table has over 50,000 clones, about 90% seen once. The source material was PBMCs. These receptors originate from a human donor in good health. Some clones in this sample may be carry-over from other donors' samples. Both conserved end residues are part of each CDR3. A D gene is named only where the DNA matches it firmly. The size field is filled for only some rows; it gives once, few, many or a size class.

TRBV4-2	.	TRBJ1-1	.	TGTGCCAGCAGCCAAGAGGAGGGGCGTAACACTGAAGCTTTCTTT	CASSQEEGRNTEAFF
TRBV6-1	.	TRBJ1-4	TRBD1	TGTGCCAGCAGTGGGGACAGGGGGCCCGGAAAACTGTTTTTT	CASSGDRGPGKLFF
TRBV7-2	.	TRBJ1-2	.	TGTGCCAGCAGCGACAGGCCTTACTATGGCTACACCTTC	CASSDRPYYGYTF
TRBV4-2	.	TRBJ1-4	.	TGTGCCAGCAGCCAAAATCTTAATGAAAAACTGTTTTTT	CASSQNLNEKLFF
TRBV5-1	.	TRBJ2-1	.	TGCGCCAGCAGCTCGGACAGGGAGGGTGAGCAGTTCTTC	CASSSDREGEQFF
TRBV2	.	TRBJ1-1	.	TGTGCCACCAAGAACAGGGAGAACACTGAAGCTTTCTTT	CATKNRENTEAFF
TRBV9	.	TRBJ1-5	.	TGTGCCAGCAGCGAGAGAGGTCTGGATAGCCAGCCCCAGCATTTT	CASSERGLDSQPQHF
TRBV29-1	.	TRBJ2-7	.	TGCAGCGTTGAACCCTTGACAGGTTCCTACGAGCAGTACTTC	CSVEPLTGSYEQYF
TRBV19	.	TRBJ2-2	TRBD2	TGTGCCAGTAGTATGTTAACTAGCGTTACCCCGACCGGGGAGCTGTTTTTT	CASSMLTSVTPTGELFF
TRBV7-2	.	TRBJ2-1	TRBD2	TGTGCCAGCAGCTTAGCGGGGGGACTAACAGATGAGCAGTTCTTC	CASSLAGGLTDEQFF
TRBV7-3	.	TRBJ2-2	.	TGTGCCAGCAGCTCAGTTGGGAGCACCGGGGAGCTGTTTTTT	CASSSVGSTGELFF
TRBV30	.	TRBJ2-3	TRBD2	TGTGCCTGGAGCCTGACTAGCGGGAGCCTCGATACGCAGTATTTT	CAWSLTSGSLDTQYF
TRBV7-2	.	TRBJ1-2	TRBD1	TGTGCCAGCAGCTTAGTTCAGGGGGCGGGCTATGGCTACACCTTC	CASSLVQGAGYGYTF
TRBV30	.	TRBJ1-2	.	TGTGCAGCAGACGTGACTACTAACTATGGCTACACCTTC	CAADVTTNYGYTF
TRBV7-9	.	TRBJ2-1	TRBD2	TGTGCCAGCACCGGAGACGCCCAGCGGGGGGGCTACAATGAGCAGTTCTTC	CASTGDAQRGGYNEQFF
TRBV4-2	.	TRBJ2-2	TRBD1	TGTGCCAGCAGCACCCGACAGGGGAACACCGGGGAGCTGTTTTTT	CASSTRQGNTGELFF
TRBV7-8	.	TRBJ1-3	TRBD1	TGTGCCAGCACGTCTGCCGTTGGACAGGGGGTTTACTCTGGAAACACCATATATTTT	CASTSAVGQGVYSGNTIYF
TRBV4-3	.	TRBJ2-7	.	TGCGCCAGCAGCCAAGACCAGGCCCAGGGAAATCACGAGCAGTACTTC	CASSQDQAQGNHEQYF
TRBV6-5	.	TRBJ1-6	TRBD1	TGTGCCAGCAGCCCCGGGACAGAAAATTCACCCCTCCACTTT	CASSPGTENSPLHF
TRBV10-3	.	TRBJ2-5	TRBD2	TGTGCCATAAGCGGGGGGCAAGAGACCCAGTACTTC	CAISGGQETQYF
TRBV29-1	once	TRBJ1-2	TRBD1	TGCAGCGTTGAAGATCAGACAGGGTATGGCTACACCTTC	CSVEDQTGYGYTF
TRBV6-5	.	TRBJ2-7	TRBD1	TGTGCCAGTACCGGGACAGGGGGTCTAGGGTACGAGCAGTACTTC	CASTGTGGLGYEQYF
TRBV19	.	TRBJ1-6	TRBD1	TGTGCCAGTAGTATCTGGACAGGGCAGAATTCACCCCTCCACTTT	CASSIWTGQNSPLHF
TRBV11-2	.	TRBJ1-3	TRBD1	TGTGCCAGCAGCCGGACAGGGGGCGATGGAAACACCATATATTTT	CASSRTGGDGNTIYF
TRBV20-1	.	TRBJ1-1	.	TGCAGTGCTAGAAAGCGGCCAGAAGCTTTCTTT	CSARKRPEAFF
TRBV18	.	TRBJ2-5	.	TGTGCCAGCTCAGGAGGGCAGCAAGAGACCCAGTACTTC	CASSGGQQETQYF
TRBV5-6	.	TRBJ1-2	.	TGTGCCAGCAGCTTGGAGCGGGACACCACTAACTATGGCTACACCTTC	CASSLERDTTNYGYTF
TRBV4-2	.	TRBJ1-3	TRBD1	TGTGCCAGCAGCCAAGGGACGGGACAGCCTCTTGTTGGCTCTGGAAACACCATATATTTT	CASSQGTGQPLVGSGNTIYF
TRBV4-2	.	TRBJ1-4	.	TGTGCCAGCAGCCGACAGGCGGACAATGAAAAACTGTTTTTT	CASSRQADNEKLFF
TRBV11-2	.	TRBJ2-3	TRBD1	TGTGCCAGCAGCCCCCCAAAACAGGGGAGCACAGATACGCAGTATTTT	CASSPPKQGSTDTQYF
TRBV2	.	TRBJ1-1	.	TGTGCCAGCTTGAGTGTCCGGAACACTGAAGCTTTCTTT	CASLSVRNTEAFF
TRBV5-1	.	TRBJ2-3	.	TGCGCCAGCAGCTTGGGCCGGGGAGGCACGTCAGATACGCAGTATTTT	CASSLGRGGTSDTQYF
TRBV9	.	TRBJ1-1	TRBD1	TGTGCCAGCAGCGTAGTTGACAGGGGGAACACTGAAGCTTTCTTT	CASSVVDRGNTEAFF
TRBV7-6	.	TRBJ2-7	TRBD2	TGTGCCAGCAGCTTAGCGCTAGGACTAGCCTACGAGCAGTACTTC	CASSLALGLAYEQYF
TRBV6-1	.	TRBJ2-6	.	TGTGCCAGCAGTGGGACAGTGCCCTCTGGGGCCAACGTCCTGACTTTC	CASSGTVPSGANVLTF
TRBV5-1	few	TRBJ2-7	.	TGCGCCAGCAGCGCGAGGGTACGTTTCGGAGCCGTCGACGAGCAGTACTTC	CASSARVRFGAVDEQYF
TRBV4-3	.	TRBJ2-2	TRBD2	TGCGCCAGCAGCCAGATGGCGGGAGGGAGGAACACCGGGGAGCTGTTTTTT	CASSQMAGGRNTGELFF
TRBV11-2	.	TRBJ2-5	.	TGTGCCAGCAGCTTAGAGAGACTGGCGACGGGGACCCAGTACTTC	CASSLERLATGTQYF
TRBV6-5	few	TRBJ2-5	.	TGTGCCAGCAGTACCGGCTTTGAGGAACAAGAGACCCAGTACTTC	CASSTGFEEQETQYF
TRBV7-7	once	TRBJ2-5	TRBD1	TGTGCCAGCAGCCAAGGACAGGAAGAGACCCAGTACTTC	CASSQGQEETQYF
TRBV4-3	.	TRBJ1-5	.	TGCGCCAGCAGCCAAGTTTATAGGGGAACTCAGCCCCAGCATTTT	CASSQVYRGTQPQHF
TRBV6-1	.	TRBJ2-7	.	TGTGCCAGCAGTGAAGCGCGGGGCTACGAGCAGTACTTC	CASSEARGYEQYF
TRBV14	.	TRBJ2-7	.	TGTGCCAGCAGCCAAGATTGGGGGCGCGGGCAGTACTTC	CASSQDWGRGQYF
TRBV27	.	TRBJ1-6	TRBD1	TGTGCCAGCAGTTCCGACAGGGTGAGCTCCTATAATTCACCCCTCCACTTT	CASSSDRVSSYNSPLHF
TRBV19	.	TRBJ1-2	.	TGTGCCAGTAGTAGAGCACAGGGTGCAAACTATGGCTACACCTTC	CASSRAQGANYGYTF
TRBV6-6	.	TRBJ1-5	.	TGTGCCAGCAGTTCGCGGGGCAAGGGTCAGCCCCAGCATTTT	CASSSRGKGQPQHF
TRBV19	.	TRBJ1-1	.	TGTGCCAGTAGTATAGATTCCGGCACTGAAGCTTTCTTT	CASSIDSGTEAFF
TRBV6-1	few	TRBJ1-2	.	TGTGCCAGCAGTGAAGTTCCAATCGAGGGCTACACCTTC	CASSEVPIEGYTF
TRBV12-5	.	TRBJ1-6	.	TGTGCTAGTGGTCTCGGGTCCAGTTCACCCCTCCACTTT	CASGLGSSSPLHF
TRBV5-1	.	TRBJ2-3	TRBD1	TGCGCCAGCAGCTTTACAGGGGGAGAAGATACGCAGTATTTT	CASSFTGGEDTQYF
TRBV7-2	.	TRBJ2-5	.	TGTGCCAGCAGCTTAGCCCCTCGAGAGACCCAGTACTTC	CASSLAPRETQYF
TRBV9	.	TRBJ2-3	.	TGTGCCAGCGGAGTCCAGGGAACAGATACGCAGTATTTT	CASGVQGTDTQYF
TRBV27	.	TRBJ2-7	.	TGTGCCAGCAGTTTTTCAATCGGGGGGCCCTACGAGCAGTACTTC	CASSFSIGGPYEQYF
TRBV21-1	.	TRBJ2-7	.	TGTGCCAGCAGCAAGGTCGGAGGTTCCGAGCAGTACTTC	CASSKVGGSEQYF
TRBV4-1	.	TRBJ1-1	TRBD1	TGCGCCAGCAGCCAAGACCCAGGGGGTTGGACTGAAGCTTTCTTT	CASSQDPGGWTEAFF